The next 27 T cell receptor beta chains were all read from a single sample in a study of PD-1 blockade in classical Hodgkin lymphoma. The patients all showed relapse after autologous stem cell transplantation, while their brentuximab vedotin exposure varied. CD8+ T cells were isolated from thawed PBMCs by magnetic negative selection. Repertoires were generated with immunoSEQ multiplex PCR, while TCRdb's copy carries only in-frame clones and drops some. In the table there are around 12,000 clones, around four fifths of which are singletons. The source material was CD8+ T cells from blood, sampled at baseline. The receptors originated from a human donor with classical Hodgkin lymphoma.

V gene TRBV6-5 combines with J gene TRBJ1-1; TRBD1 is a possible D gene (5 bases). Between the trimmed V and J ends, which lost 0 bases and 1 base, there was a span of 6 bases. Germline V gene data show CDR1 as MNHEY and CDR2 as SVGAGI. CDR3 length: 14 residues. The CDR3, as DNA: TGTGCCAGCAGTTACTCGGACAAGAACACTGAAGCTTTCTTT. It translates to CASSYSDKNTEAFF.

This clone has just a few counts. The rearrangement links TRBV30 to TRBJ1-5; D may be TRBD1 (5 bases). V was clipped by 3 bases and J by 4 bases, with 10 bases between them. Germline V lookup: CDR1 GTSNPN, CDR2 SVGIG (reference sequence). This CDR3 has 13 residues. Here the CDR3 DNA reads TGTGCCTGGAGGTCAGGGAGTAATCAGCCCCAGCATTTT. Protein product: CAWRSGSNQPQHF. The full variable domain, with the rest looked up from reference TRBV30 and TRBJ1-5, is SQTIHQWPATLVQPVGSPLSLECTVEGTSNPNLYWYRQAAGRGLQLLFYSVGIGQISSEVPQNLSASRPQDRQFILSSKKLLLSDSGFYLCAWRSGSNQPQHFGDGTRLSIL.

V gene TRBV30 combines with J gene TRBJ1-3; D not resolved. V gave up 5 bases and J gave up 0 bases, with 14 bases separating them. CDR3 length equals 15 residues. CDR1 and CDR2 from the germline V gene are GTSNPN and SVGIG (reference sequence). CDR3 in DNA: TGTGCCTGGGGGGTCCGGGGTCCCTCTGGAAACACCATATATTTT. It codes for CAWGVRGPSGNTIYF.

CDR3 coding DNA: TGTGCCAGCAGTCCAGGGAGTTCAGGAAACACCATATATTTT. It specifies CASSPGSSGNTIYF. The J gene is TRBJ1-3, the V gene TRBV6-5, with D tentatively TRBD1 (5 bases). Germline CDR1 and CDR2: MNHEY and SVGAGI. The CDR3 extends over 14 amino acids. V was trimmed by 5 bases and J by 4 bases, leaving 12 bases between them.

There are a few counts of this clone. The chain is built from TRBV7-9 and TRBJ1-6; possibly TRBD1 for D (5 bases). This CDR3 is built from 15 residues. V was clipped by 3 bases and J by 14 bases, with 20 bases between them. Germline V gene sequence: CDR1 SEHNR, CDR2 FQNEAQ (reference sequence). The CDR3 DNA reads TGTGCCAGCAGCTTTAAGGGGACTGCCTCTTCGGCCCTCCACTTT. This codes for CASSFKGTASSALHF.

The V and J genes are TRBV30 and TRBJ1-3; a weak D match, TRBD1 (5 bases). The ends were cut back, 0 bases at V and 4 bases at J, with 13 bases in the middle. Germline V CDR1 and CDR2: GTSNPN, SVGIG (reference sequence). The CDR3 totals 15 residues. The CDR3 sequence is CAWSVGQGGGNTIYF. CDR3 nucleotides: TGTGCCTGGAGTGTAGGGCAGGGAGGAGGAAACACCATATATTTT. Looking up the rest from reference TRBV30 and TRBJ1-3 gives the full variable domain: SQTIHQWPATLVQPVGSPLSLECTVEGTSNPNLYWYRQAAGRGLQLLFYSVGIGQISSEVPQNLSASRPQDRQFILSSKKLLLSDSGFYLCAWSVGQGGGNTIYFGEGSWLTVV.

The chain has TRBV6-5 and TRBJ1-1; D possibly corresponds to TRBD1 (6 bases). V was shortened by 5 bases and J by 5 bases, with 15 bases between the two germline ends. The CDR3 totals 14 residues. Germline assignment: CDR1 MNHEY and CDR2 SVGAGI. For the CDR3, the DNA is TGTGCCAGCAGTACACAGGGCGGGGGGACTGAAGCTTTCTTT. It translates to CASSTQGGGTEAFF.

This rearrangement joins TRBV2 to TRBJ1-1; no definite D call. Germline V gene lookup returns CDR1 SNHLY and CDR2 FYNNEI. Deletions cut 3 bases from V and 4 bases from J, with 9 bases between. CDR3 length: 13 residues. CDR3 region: CASSESSLTEAFF. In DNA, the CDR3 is TGTGCCAGCAGTGAGTCAAGTCTCACTGAAGCTTTCTTT.

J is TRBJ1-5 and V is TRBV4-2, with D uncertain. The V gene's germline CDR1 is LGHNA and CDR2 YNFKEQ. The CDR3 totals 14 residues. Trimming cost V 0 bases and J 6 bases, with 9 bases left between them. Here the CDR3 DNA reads TGTGCCAGCAGCCAAGATCCCGCGAGTCAGCCCCAGCATTTT. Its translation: CASSQDPASQPQHF.

For the CDR3, the DNA is TGTGCCAGCAGTTCGACAGGGGGGTACGAGCAGTACTTC. Translation gives CASSSTGGYEQYF. This chain joins TRBV27 and TRBJ2-7; 9 positions agree with TRBD1. In germline, CDR1 is MNHEY, CDR2 SMNVEV (reference sequence). The V gene end was trimmed by 4 bases and the J gene end by 4 bases; junction bases not matched to a gene: 2. CDR3 length equals 13 residues.

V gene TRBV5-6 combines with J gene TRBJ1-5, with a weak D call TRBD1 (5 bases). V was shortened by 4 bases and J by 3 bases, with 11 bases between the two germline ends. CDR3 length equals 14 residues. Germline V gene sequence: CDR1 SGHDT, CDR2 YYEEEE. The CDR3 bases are TGTGCCAGCAGCGGGGGGGGTCACAATCAGCCCCAGCATTTT. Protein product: CASSGGGHNQPQHF. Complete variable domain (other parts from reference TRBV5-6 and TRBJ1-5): DAGVTQSPTHLIKTRGQQVTLRCSPKSGHDTVSWYQQALGQGPQFIFQYYEEEERQRGNFPDRFSGHQFPNYSSELNVNALLLGDSALYLCASSGGGHNQPQHFGDGTRLSIL.

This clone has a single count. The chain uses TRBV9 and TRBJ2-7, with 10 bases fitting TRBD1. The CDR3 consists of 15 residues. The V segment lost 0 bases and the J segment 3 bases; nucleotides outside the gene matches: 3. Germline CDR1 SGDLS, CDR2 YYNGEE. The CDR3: CASSVAGQGNYEQYF. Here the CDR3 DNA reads TGTGCCAGCAGCGTAGCGGGACAGGGGAACTACGAGCAGTACTTC.

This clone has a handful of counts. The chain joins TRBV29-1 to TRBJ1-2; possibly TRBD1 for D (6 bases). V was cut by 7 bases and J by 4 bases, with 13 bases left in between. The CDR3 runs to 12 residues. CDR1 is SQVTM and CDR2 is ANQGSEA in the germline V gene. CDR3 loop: CSAEWGPYGYTF. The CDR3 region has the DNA TGCAGCGCCGAGTGGGGGCCCTATGGCTACACCTTC.

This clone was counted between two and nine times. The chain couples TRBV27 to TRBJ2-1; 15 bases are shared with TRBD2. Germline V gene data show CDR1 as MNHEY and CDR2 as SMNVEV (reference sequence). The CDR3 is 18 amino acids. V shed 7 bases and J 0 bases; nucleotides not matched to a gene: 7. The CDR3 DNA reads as TGTGCCAGCACCGGACTAGCGGGGGGGCTGAGCTCCTACAATGAGCAGTTCTTC. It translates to CASTGLAGGLSSYNEQFF.

The CDR3 coding sequence is TGTGCCAGTAGGGGGCAGGGTTATAGCACAGATACGCAGTATTTT. This codes for CASRGQGYSTDTQYF. The rearrangement links TRBV27 to TRBJ2-3, with TRBD1 matching over 7 bases. The CDR3 consists of 15 residues. Unmatched junction bases numbered 9, after V lost 9 bases and J lost 0 bases. Germline V lookup: CDR1 MNHEY, CDR2 SMNVEV (reference sequence).

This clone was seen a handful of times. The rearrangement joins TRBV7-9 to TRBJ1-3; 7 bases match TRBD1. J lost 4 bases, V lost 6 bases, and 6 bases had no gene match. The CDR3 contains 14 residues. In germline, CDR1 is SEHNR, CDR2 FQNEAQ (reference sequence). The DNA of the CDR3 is TGTGCCAGCAGGCTGACAGGGACCGGAAACACCATATATTTT. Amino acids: CASRLTGTGNTIYF.

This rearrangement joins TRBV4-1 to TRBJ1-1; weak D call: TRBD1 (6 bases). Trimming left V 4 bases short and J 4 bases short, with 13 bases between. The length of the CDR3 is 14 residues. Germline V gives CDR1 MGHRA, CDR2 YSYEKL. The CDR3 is CASSPGQSTTEAFF. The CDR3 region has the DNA TGCGCCAGCAGCCCTGGACAGTCTACCACTGAAGCTTTCTTT.

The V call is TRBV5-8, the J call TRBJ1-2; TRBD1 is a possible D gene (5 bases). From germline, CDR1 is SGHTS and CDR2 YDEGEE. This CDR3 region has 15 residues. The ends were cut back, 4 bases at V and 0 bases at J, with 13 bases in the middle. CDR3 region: CASSPSLTANYGYTF. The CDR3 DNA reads TGTGCCAGCAGCCCAAGCCTGACAGCTAACTATGGCTACACCTTC.

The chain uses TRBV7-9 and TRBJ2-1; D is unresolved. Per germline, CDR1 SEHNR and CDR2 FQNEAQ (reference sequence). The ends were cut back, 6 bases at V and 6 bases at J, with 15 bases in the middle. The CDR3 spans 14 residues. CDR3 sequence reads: CASSSPSRPNEQFF. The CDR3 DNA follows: TGTGCCAGCAGTTCACCCTCCCGGCCCAATGAGCAGTTCTTC.

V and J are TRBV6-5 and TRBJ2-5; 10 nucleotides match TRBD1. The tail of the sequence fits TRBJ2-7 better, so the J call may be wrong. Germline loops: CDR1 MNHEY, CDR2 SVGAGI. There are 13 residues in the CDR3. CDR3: CASSYGTGVEQYF. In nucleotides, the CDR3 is TGTGCCAGCAGTTACGGGACAGGGGTCGAGCAGTACTTC.

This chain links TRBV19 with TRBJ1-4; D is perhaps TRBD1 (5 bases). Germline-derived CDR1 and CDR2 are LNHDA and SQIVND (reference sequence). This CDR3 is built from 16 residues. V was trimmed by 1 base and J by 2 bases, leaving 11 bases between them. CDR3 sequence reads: CASSIGTRGTNEKLFF. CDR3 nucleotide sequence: TGTGCCAGTAGTATAGGGACCCGGGGGACTAATGAAAAACTGTTTTTT.

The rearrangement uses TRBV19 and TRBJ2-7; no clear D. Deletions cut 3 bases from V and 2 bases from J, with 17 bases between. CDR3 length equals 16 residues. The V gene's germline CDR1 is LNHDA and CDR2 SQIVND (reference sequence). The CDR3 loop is CASSMGYLPAPYEQYF. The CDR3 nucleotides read TGTGCCAGTAGTATGGGGTACCTTCCGGCCCCCTACGAGCAGTACTTC.

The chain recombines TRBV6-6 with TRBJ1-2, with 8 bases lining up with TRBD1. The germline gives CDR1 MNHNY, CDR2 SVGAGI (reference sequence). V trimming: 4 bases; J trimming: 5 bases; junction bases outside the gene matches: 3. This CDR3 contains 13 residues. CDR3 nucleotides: TGTGCCAGCAGTTGGACAGGGTCTTATGGCTACACCTTC. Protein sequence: CASSWTGSYGYTF.

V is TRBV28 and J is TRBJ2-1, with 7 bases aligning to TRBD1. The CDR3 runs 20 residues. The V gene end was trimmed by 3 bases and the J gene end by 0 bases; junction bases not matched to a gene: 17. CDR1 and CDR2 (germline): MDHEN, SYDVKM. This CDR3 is CASSFPDRPGGKSSYNEQFF. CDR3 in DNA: TGTGCCAGCAGTTTCCCCGACAGGCCAGGGGGTAAGAGCTCCTACAATGAGCAGTTCTTC.

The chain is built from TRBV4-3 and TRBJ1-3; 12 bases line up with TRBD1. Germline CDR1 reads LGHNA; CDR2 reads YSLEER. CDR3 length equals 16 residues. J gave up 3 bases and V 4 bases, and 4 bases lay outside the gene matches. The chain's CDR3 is CASSRGTGGFGNTIYF. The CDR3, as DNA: TGCGCCAGCAGCCGGGGGACAGGGGGCTTTGGAAACACCATATATTTT.

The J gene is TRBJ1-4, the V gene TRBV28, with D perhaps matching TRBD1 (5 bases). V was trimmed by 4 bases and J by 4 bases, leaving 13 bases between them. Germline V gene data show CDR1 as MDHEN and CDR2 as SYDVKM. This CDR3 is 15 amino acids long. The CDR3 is CASSWAGLNNEKLFF. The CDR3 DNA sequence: TGTGCCAGCAGTTGGGCGGGACTGAATAATGAAAAACTGTTTTTT.

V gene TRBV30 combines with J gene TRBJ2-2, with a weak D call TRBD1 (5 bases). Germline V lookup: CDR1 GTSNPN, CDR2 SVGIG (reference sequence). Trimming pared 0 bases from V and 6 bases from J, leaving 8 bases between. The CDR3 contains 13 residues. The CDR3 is CAWSVGRAGELFF. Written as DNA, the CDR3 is TGTGCCTGGAGTGTAGGCAGGGCCGGGGAGCTGTTTTTT.